The entry below describes one T cell receptor beta chain. This clone has only one observation. Its target antigen remains unknown. Per-nucleotide qualities are absent, and no much larger clonotype sits a single base away. Whole blood was collected in K2EDTA tubes by collaborating institutions according to the institutions' own protocols. For TCRbeta analysis, collaborators shipped samples as frozen whole blood, isolated PBMCs, or DNA extracted from either of those sample types. The data derive from a study of blood T cell repertoires in COVID-19 (dated by TCRdb to the early 2020s). Notes on the research overall: Samples from collaborators originated in the United States, Italy and Spain and spanned both the acute and convalescent phases of COVID-19. The repertoires were made available in a free public database intended to serve as a resource for research on the immune response to SARS-CoV-2. Subjects who had been exposed to COVID-19, were actively infected with it, or had recovered from it provided the deeply sampled blood TCRbeta repertoires that made up the dataset. HLA class I and class II types, where available, came from metadata supplied by the sample provider rather than from assay-based typing. A de-identified subject ID, COVID-19 status, age in years and sex were almost always included in the sample metadata. The prospective study material was composed of cDNA or gDNA derived from T cells, B-cell-depleted T cells, or PBMCs. The samples were drawn from two sources: the first 160 participants of the ongoing ImmuneRACE study, and 1,200 or so subjects contributed by 6 global collaborators. Study-wide findings and limitations: The amount of clinical and demographic metadata varied by source and participant and was provided uncurated.

Deletion took 5 bases off V and 10 bases off J, with a span of 12 bases between the germline ends. As encoded in the germline V gene (reference sequence), CDR1 is LNHDA while CDR2 is SQIVND. The cysteine opens and the phenylalanine closes a CDR3 of 13 amino acids. The retained sequence is limited to the CDR3, 39 bases, with the frame set at the first base. The immunoSEQ Assay, a bias-controlled multiplex PCR, was used to amplify TCRbeta CDR3 regions from genomic DNA. The paper's processing steps were these. The number of nucleated cells in each sample was estimated by amplification of reference gene primers within the assay. To quantify the absolute abundance of each unique TCRbeta CDR3 rearrangement, sequence reads were collapsed and filtered. For each sample, productive Simpson clonality was calculated as the square root of Simpson's diversity index across productive rearrangements. TCRdb's version of the immuneACCESS table is confined to in-frame rearrangements and falls short of the full clone set. An unresolved V gene accounts for under half of the shortfall where checked; the remainder is of unknown origin. V and J calls and clone size are given by that table; D and trimming were obtained from the DNA. The sample profile shows 150,000 to 200,000 clones; around nine tenths of them were found once. The ten largest clones take up less than 3.5% of the sample.

The chain is assembled from TRBV19 and TRBJ1-6; too little of a D gene remains to name it. The receptor was derived from a man in his sixties or seventies with acute or convalescent COVID-19. Material: peripheral blood. The bases are TGTGCCAGTAGTCCTGGGTCAGGCTCACCCCTCCACTTT. This sequence encodes CASSPGSGSPLHF.